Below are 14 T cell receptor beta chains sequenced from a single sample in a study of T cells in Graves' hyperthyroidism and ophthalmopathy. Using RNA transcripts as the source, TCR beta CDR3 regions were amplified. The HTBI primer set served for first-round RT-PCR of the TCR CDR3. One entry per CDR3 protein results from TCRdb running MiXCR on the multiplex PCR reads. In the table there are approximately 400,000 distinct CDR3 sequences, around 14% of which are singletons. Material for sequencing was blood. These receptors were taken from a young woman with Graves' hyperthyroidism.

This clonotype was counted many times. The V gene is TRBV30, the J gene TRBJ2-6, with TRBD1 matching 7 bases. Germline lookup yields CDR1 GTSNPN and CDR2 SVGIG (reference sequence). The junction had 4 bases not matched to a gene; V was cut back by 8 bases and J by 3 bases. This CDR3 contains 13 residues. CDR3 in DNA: TGTGCCAGGCAGGGGGATGGGGCCAACGTCCTGACTTTC. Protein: CARQGDGANVLTF.

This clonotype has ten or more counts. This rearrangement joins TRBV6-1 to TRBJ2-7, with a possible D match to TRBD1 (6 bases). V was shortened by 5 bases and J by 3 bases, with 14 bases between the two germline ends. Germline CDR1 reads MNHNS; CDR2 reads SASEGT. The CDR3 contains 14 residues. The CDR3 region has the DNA TGTGCCAGCAGTCGTTCATCGACAGGCTACGAGCAGTACTTC. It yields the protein CASSRSSTGYEQYF.

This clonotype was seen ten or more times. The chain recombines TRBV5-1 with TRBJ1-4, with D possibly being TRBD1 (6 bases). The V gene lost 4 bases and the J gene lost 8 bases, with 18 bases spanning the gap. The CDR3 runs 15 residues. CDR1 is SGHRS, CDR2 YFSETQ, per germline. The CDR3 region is CASSLDSQGPEKLFF. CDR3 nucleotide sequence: TGCGCCAGCAGCCTGGACTCGCAGGGGCCAGAAAAACTGTTTTTT.

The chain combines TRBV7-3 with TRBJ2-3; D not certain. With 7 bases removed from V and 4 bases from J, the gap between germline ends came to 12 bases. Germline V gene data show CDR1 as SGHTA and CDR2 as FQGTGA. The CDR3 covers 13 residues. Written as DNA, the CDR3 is TGTGCCAGCAACCTCCCCCCATCAGATACGCAGTATTTT. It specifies CASNLPPSDTQYF.

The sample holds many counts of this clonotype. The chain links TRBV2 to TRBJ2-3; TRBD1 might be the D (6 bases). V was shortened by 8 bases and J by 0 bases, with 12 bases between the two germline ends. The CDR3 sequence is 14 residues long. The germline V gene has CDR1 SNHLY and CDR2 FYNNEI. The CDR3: CASGGGLSTDTQYF. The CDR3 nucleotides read TGTGCCAGCGGGGGCGGACTTAGCACAGATACGCAGTATTTT.

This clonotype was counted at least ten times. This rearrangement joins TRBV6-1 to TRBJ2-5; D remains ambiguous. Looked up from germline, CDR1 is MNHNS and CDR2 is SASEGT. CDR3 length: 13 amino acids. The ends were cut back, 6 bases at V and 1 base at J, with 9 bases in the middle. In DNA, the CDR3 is TGTGCCAGCAGCCCCAGGCCCCAAGAGACCCAGTACTTC. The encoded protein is CASSPRPQETQYF.

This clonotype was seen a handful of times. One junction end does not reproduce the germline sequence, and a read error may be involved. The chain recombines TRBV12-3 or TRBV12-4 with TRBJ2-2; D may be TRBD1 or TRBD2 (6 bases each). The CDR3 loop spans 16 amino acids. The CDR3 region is CASSSKGGRGTGELSF. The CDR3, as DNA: TGTGCCAGCAGTAGCAAGGGGGGTCGGGGCACCGGGGAGCTGTCTTTT.

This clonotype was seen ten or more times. CDR3 region: CASSAHGLAGMKTQYF. The CDR3 DNA follows: TGTGCCAGTAGTGCCCACGGACTAGCGGGAATGAAGACCCAGTACTTC. This chain connects TRBV19 to TRBJ2-5; 12 positions match TRBD2. The CDR3 sequence is 16 residues long. After removal of 5 bases from V and 6 bases from J, the junction contained 10 bases not matched to a gene. Germline loops: CDR1 LNHDA, CDR2 SQIVND (reference sequence).

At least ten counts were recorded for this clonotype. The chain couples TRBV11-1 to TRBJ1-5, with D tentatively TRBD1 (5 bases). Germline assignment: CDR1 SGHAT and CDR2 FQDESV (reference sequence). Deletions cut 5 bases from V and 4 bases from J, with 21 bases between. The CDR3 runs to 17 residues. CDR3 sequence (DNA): TGTGCCAGCAGCGACGACTACTATACAGGACTTAATCAGCCCCAGCATTTT. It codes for CASSDDYYTGLNQPQHF. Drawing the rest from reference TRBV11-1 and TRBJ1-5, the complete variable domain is EAEVAQSPRYKITEKSQAVAFWCDPISGHATLYWYRQILGQGPELLVQFQDESVVDDSQLPKDRFSAERLKGVDSTLKIQPAELGDSAMYLCASSDDYYTGLNQPQHFGDGTRLSIL.

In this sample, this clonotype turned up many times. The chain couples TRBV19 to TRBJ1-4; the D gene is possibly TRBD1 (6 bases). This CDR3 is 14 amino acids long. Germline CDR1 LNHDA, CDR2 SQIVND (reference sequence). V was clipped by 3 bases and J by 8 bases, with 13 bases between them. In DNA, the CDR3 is TGTGCCAGTAGTATGGGGGGACACCGGGAAAAACTGTTTTTT. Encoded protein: CASSMGGHREKLFF.

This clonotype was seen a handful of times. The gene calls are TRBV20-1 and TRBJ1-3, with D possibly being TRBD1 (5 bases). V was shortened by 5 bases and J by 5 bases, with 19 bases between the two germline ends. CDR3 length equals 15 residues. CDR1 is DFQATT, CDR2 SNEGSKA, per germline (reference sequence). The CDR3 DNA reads TGCAGTGCTCCCGACCCGGACAAACCTAGAAACACCATATATTTT. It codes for CSAPDPDKPRNTIYF.

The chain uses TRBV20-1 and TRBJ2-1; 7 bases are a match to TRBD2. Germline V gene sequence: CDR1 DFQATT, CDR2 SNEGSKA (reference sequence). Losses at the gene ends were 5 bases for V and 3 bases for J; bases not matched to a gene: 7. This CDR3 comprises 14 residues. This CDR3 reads CSAGKRGLYNEQFF. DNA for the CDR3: TGCAGTGCTGGGAAGCGGGGCCTCTACAATGAGCAGTTCTTC.

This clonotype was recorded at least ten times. The CDR3 loop is CASSLASRGRGGTDTQYF. The CDR3 DNA reads TGTGCCAGCAGCTTAGCGTCTAGAGGGAGGGGTGGCACAGATACGCAGTATTTT. This chain connects TRBV7-9 to TRBJ2-3; TRBD2 matches 7 bases. The CDR3 contains 18 residues. The germline CDR1 and CDR2 sequences are SEHNR and FQNEAQ (reference sequence). The V segment lost 0 bases and the J segment 1 base; nucleotides outside the gene matches: 10.

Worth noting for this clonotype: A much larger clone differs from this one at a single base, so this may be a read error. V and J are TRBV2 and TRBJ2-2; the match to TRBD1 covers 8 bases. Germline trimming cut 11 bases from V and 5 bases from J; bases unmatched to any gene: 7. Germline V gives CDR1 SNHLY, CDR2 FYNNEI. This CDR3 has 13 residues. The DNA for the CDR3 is TGTGCCGGCTTACAGGGGGAAACCGGGGAGCTGTTTTTT. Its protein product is CAGLQGETGELFF.